These 17 T cell receptor beta chains share one sample of origin, sequenced in a study of response to subunit inactivated influenza vaccine. TCRdb called the RT-PCR reads again in MiXCR, with one record for every CDR3 protein. The sample lists 650,000 to 800,000 distinct CDR3 sequences; less than 20% were seen once. Sequenced material: PBMCs from blood, taken 4 to 6 days after vaccination. The receptors were sampled from a man in his fifties or sixties who received an inactivated influenza vaccine.

This sequence joins TRBV7-3 and TRBJ2-1, with 7 bases lining up with TRBD2. This CDR3 spans 16 amino acids. Germline CDR1 SGHTA, CDR2 FQGTGA. The V gene end was trimmed by 2 bases and the J gene end by 2 bases; junction bases not matched to a gene: 6. The CDR3 is CASSLLGGTTYNEQFF. The CDR3 bases are TGTGCCAGCAGCTTACTGGGCGGGACTACCTACAATGAGCAGTTCTTC.

The rearrangement links TRBV20-1 to TRBJ2-5, with a weak D call TRBD2 (6 bases). This CDR3 has 14 residues. Trimming removed 5 bases at V and 2 bases at J, with 15 bases between. Germline V gene sequence: CDR1 DFQATT, CDR2 SNEGSKA (reference sequence). The CDR3 sequence is CSALPWAGQETQYF. CDR3 DNA: TGCAGTGCTCTTCCGTGGGCGGGACAAGAGACCCAGTACTTC.

This rearrangement joins TRBV15 to TRBJ2-6; D possibly corresponds to TRBD2 (6 bases). The V gene's germline CDR1 is LNHNV and CDR2 YYDKDF (reference sequence). There are 19 residues in the CDR3. Deletions cut 1 base from V and 2 bases from J, with 18 bases between. CDR3 nucleotides: TGTGCCACCAGCAGAGTTGGGGACTGGGGGGTTGCTGGGGCCAACGTCCTGACTTTC. This sequence encodes CATSRVGDWGVAGANVLTF.

The rearrangement links TRBV5-6 to TRBJ2-1, with 11 positions matching TRBD2. The CDR3 has 16 residues. The ends lost 6 bases at V and 0 bases at J; junction bases unmatched: 5. Germline V gives CDR1 SGHDT, CDR2 YYEEEE. The DNA of the CDR3 is TGTGCCAGCACGGGACTAGCGGATTACTCCTACAATGAGCAGTTCTTC. This sequence encodes CASTGLADYSYNEQFF.

This clonotype was seen a few times. The chain uses TRBV7-2 and TRBJ2-3, with a weak D call TRBD2 (5 bases). Looked up from germline, CDR1 is SGHTA and CDR2 is FQGNSA. This CDR3 has 14 residues. The V end lost 4 bases, the J end lost 0 bases, and 8 bases lay between the germline ends. The CDR3 protein is CASSSWTSTDTQYF. The CDR3 DNA reads TGTGCCAGCAGCTCCTGGACTAGCACAGATACGCAGTATTTT.

This clonotype was seen only a few times. This chain connects TRBV12-3 or TRBV12-4 to TRBJ2-3; weak D call: TRBD2 (6 bases). Trimming stripped 7 bases from V and 2 bases from J, with 16 bases between. The CDR3 loop spans 15 amino acids. CDR3 nucleotides: TGTGCCAGCACCACGGGACTGAGAAACACAGATACGCAGTATTTT. Translating it yields CASTTGLRNTDTQYF.

The chain employs TRBV6-5 and TRBJ2-3, with 7 bases aligning to TRBD2. Germline V CDR1 and CDR2: MNHEY, SVGAGI. The CDR3 covers 16 residues. Trimming cost V 4 bases and J 4 bases; bases outside gene matches: 11. Written as DNA, the CDR3 is TGTGCCAGCAGTTCCCTCCCAGCGGGGAGACCAGATACGCAGTATTTT. Protein: CASSSLPAGRPDTQYF.

The chain has TRBV11-2 and TRBJ2-7; TRBD2 aligns across 7 bases. J gave up 0 bases and V 4 bases, and 3 bases lay outside the gene matches. The CDR3 loop spans 14 amino acids. Germline CDR1 and CDR2: SGHAT and FQNNGV. The DNA of the CDR3 is TGTGCCAGCAGCTCTGCGGGGGACTCCTACGAGCAGTACTTC. It specifies CASSSAGDSYEQYF.

The V call is TRBV11-2, the J call TRBJ2-7, with 8 bases matching TRBD1. V lost 8 bases to trimming and J lost 4 bases; unmatched junction nucleotides: 7. Germline CDR1 and CDR2: SGHAT and FQNNGV. CDR3 length equals 13 residues. CDR3 nucleotide sequence: TGTGCCAGCGGGGCAGGGGGCATATACGAGCAGTACTTC. Encoded protein: CASGAGGIYEQYF.

The chain employs TRBV6-2 or TRBV6-3 and TRBJ1-2; 10 bases match TRBD1. CDR3 length equals 13 residues. Germline V gene lookup returns CDR1 MNHEY and CDR2 SVGEGT. V dropped 10 bases and J dropped 13; count of bases not matched to a gene: 15. The CDR3 nucleotides are TGTGCCATTACGCCGGGACAGGGGACCCTCCTCACCTTC. This sequence encodes CAITPGQGTLLTF.

V gene TRBV3-1 combines with J gene TRBJ2-7, with 10 nucleotides matching TRBD1. The CDR3 is 14 amino acids. Per the germline V gene, CDR1 is LGHDT and CDR2 is YNNKEL (reference sequence). The V and J ends lost 4 bases and 5 bases, in that order; junction bases with no gene match: 5. As DNA, the CDR3 is TGTGCCAGCAGCCCTTGGACAGGGGGGGACGAGCAGTACTTC. It codes for CASSPWTGGDEQYF.

The chain recombines TRBV7-2 with TRBJ2-7, with D perhaps being TRBD1 or TRBD2 (5 bases each). Per germline, CDR1 SGHTA and CDR2 FQGNSA. The CDR3 extends over 14 amino acids. Trimming stripped 4 bases from V and 5 bases from J, with 15 bases between. DNA of the CDR3: TGTGCCAGCAGCTGGGGGACGCAATCTCACGAGCAGTACTTC. As protein: CASSWGTQSHEQYF.

This rearrangement joins TRBV6-1 to TRBJ2-2; possibly TRBD1 for D (5 bases). The V end lost 5 bases, the J end lost 5 bases, and 15 bases lay between the germline ends. The CDR3 has 15 residues. Germline CDR1 is MNHNS and CDR2 is SASEGT. The chain's CDR3 is CASSPLGVYTGELFF. The CDR3 region has the DNA TGTGCCAGCAGTCCCCTAGGGGTTTATACCGGGGAGCTGTTTTTT.

The V and J genes are TRBV5-1 and TRBJ2-3; possibly TRBD1 for D (5 bases). The CDR3 is 17 residues long. Trimming removed 0 bases at V and 0 bases at J, with 14 bases between. CDR1 SGHRS and CDR2 YFSETQ come from the germline V gene. The CDR3 DNA sequence: TGCGCCAGCAGCTTGGACCTCGACAGTCGAAGCACAGATACGCAGTATTTT. It specifies CASSLDLDSRSTDTQYF.

There are a few counts of this clonotype. The V call is TRBV7-2, the J call TRBJ2-1; 10 bases align to TRBD1. Germline CDR1 and CDR2: SGHTA and FQGNSA. Trimming took 6 bases from V and 8 from J; bases not matched to a gene: 10. The length of the CDR3 is 15 residues. As DNA, the CDR3 is TGTGCCAGCAGTTTGACCGGGACAGGGGACCATGAGCAGTTCTTC. It is translated as CASSLTGTGDHEQFF.

The chain combines TRBV18 with TRBJ1-2; no clear D. Looked up from germline, CDR1 is KGHSH and CDR2 is LQKENI. Trimming cost V 1 base and J 4 bases, with 13 bases left between them. The CDR3 contains 15 residues. The CDR3 sequence is CASSPLDTGIYGYTF. DNA of the CDR3: TGTGCCAGCTCACCACTCGACACCGGGATCTATGGCTACACCTTC.

This clonotype was observed a handful of times. The V call is TRBV7-2, the J call TRBJ2-4; D is perhaps TRBD1 or TRBD2 (7 bases each). The CDR3 consists of 14 residues. Germline loops: CDR1 SGHTA, CDR2 FQGNSA. V was pared by 5 bases and J by 6 bases, with 14 bases between. The CDR3 here is CASSPQGGGNIQYF. The CDR3 nucleotides read TGTGCCAGCAGCCCTCAGGGGGGGGGAAACATTCAGTACTTC.